Below, 15 T cell receptor beta chains from the same sample are listed, as sequenced in a study of tumor-infiltrating lymphocytes in localized non-small cell lung cancer. Some clones are missing from TCRdb's copy, which holds only in-frame ones; the method was immunoSEQ multiplex PCR. The table has more than 9,500 clones, roughly 80% seen once. The sequenced sample was lung tumor tissue. The source is a human donor with non-small cell lung cancer.

This rearrangement joins TRBV7-2 to TRBJ1-1; D is ambiguous. Germline V gene sequence: CDR1 SGHTA, CDR2 FQGNSA. This CDR3 spans 10 amino acids. V dropped 4 bases and J dropped 11 bases, with 8 bases sitting between them. CDR3 region: CASSSRQAFF. The CDR3 DNA sequence: TGTGCCAGCAGCTCCCGGCAGGCTTTCTTT.

The V gene is TRBV28, the J gene TRBJ2-5; TRBD2 agrees at 10 bases. V lost 6 bases to trimming and J lost 2 bases; unmatched junction nucleotides: 3. CDR3 length: 14 residues. Germline-derived CDR1 and CDR2 are MDHEN and SYDVKM. CDR3 in amino acids: CASSPGLAQETQYF. The CDR3 coding sequence is TGTGCCAGCAGCCCGGGACTAGCGCAAGAGACCCAGTACTTC.

The chain has TRBV11-2 and TRBJ2-7, with D maybe TRBD1 (5 bases). The CDR3 is 15 amino acids. Germline assignment: CDR1 SGHAT and CDR2 FQNNGV. The V end lost 3 bases, the J end lost 5 bases, and 17 bases lay between the germline ends. The CDR3 loop reads CASSLDKTVAHEQYF. CDR3 sequence (DNA): TGTGCCAGCAGCTTGGATAAGACAGTCGCGCACGAGCAGTACTTC.

This clone was observed a single time. The chain links TRBV15 to TRBJ2-7; a possible D gene is TRBD2 (5 bases). The CDR3 is made up of 15 amino acids. The germline gives CDR1 LNHNV, CDR2 YYDKDF (reference sequence). Trimming pared 1 base from V and 0 bases from J, leaving 10 bases between. CDR3 in amino acids: CATSRGGAISYEQYF. The CDR3 nucleotides are TGTGCCACCAGCAGAGGGGGAGCGATCTCCTACGAGCAGTACTTC.

By its share, this clone is medium-sized. This chain connects TRBV10-3 to TRBJ1-1; 9 bases fit TRBD1. Germline lookup yields CDR1 ENHRY and CDR2 SYGVKD. The CDR3 is 13 amino acids. The junction had 5 bases not matched to a gene; V was cut back by 6 bases and J by 6 bases. In DNA form, the CDR3 reads TGTGCCATCAGCGGGACAGGGACGCCTGAAGCTTTCTTT. The encoded protein is CAISGTGTPEAFF.

The chain couples TRBV5-4 to TRBJ2-5; D is undetermined. The CDR3 contains 14 residues. Trimming took off 4 bases at V and 5 bases at J, with 15 bases between the two ends. The V gene's germline CDR1 is SGHNT and CDR2 YYREEE (reference sequence). CDR3 protein: CASSPSPSPETQYF. In DNA form, the CDR3 reads TGTGCCAGCAGCCCATCCCCTAGTCCCGAGACCCAGTACTTC.

This clone turned up a few times. The V call is TRBV5-1, the J call TRBJ2-1; possibly TRBD2 for D (5 bases). Germline-derived CDR1 and CDR2 are SGHRS and YFSETQ. Trimming shortened V by 0 bases and J by 10 bases, and 14 bases separated the two germline ends. The CDR3 runs to 14 residues. The CDR3: CASSLVLAGWEQFF. The DNA for the CDR3 is TGCGCCAGCAGCTTGGTGCTAGCTGGGTGGGAGCAGTTCTTC.

The chain is built from TRBV5-4 and TRBJ1-1, with D unclear. The CDR3 length is 13 residues. V lost 0 bases and J lost 0, with 3 bases in between. Looked up from germline, CDR1 is SGHNT and CDR2 is YYREEE (reference sequence). DNA of the CDR3: TGTGCCAGCAGCTTGGAGGTGAACACTGAAGCTTTCTTT. It yields the protein CASSLEVNTEAFF.

The gene calls are TRBV6-1 and TRBJ1-1, with 10 bases that match TRBD1. CDR1 MNHNS and CDR2 SASEGT come from the germline V gene. V was clipped by 6 bases and J by 4 bases; unmatched bases: 8. There are 15 residues in the CDR3. In nucleotides, the CDR3 is TGTGCCAGCAGGCGGGACAGGGGAGGAGGCACTGAAGCTTTCTTT. Its translation is CASRRDRGGGTEAFF.

This chain joins TRBV5-4 and TRBJ2-7; D gene unclear. The CDR3 is 13 residues long. CDR1 SGHNT and CDR2 YYREEE come from the germline V gene (reference sequence). The V and J ends lost 0 bases and 3 bases respectively, with 7 bases between them. CDR3 sequence: CASSLVENYEQYF. CDR3 DNA sequence: TGTGCCAGCAGCTTGGTGGAGAACTACGAGCAGTACTTC. Full variable domain (rest looked up from reference TRBV5-4 and TRBJ2-7): ETGVTQSPTHLIKTRGQQVTLRCSSQSGHNTVSWYQQALGQGPQFIFQYYREEENGRGNFPPRFSGLQFPNYSSELNVNALELDDSALYLCASSLVENYEQYFGPGTRLTVT.

The CDR3 here is CASSYDRGGGGYTF. The CDR3, as DNA: TGTGCCAGTAGTTACGATCGAGGGGGAGGCGGCTACACCTTC. The chain couples TRBV19 to TRBJ1-2; weak D call: TRBD1 (6 bases). Germline V gene sequence: CDR1 LNHDA, CDR2 SQIVND (reference sequence). The CDR3 totals 14 residues. V gave up 5 bases and J gave up 8 bases, with 18 bases separating them.

This clone was picked up one time. CDR3 in DNA: TGTGCCAGCAGCCCAGGGGGCTCCAGGCCCACTGAAGCTTTCTTT. Residues: CASSPGGSRPTEAFF. This chain joins TRBV11-3 and TRBJ1-1; 8 nucleotides agree with TRBD1. The CDR3 extends over 15 amino acids. V lost 5 bases and J lost 4; bases outside the gene matches: 9. The germline gives CDR1 SGHNT, CDR2 YENEEA.

This chain joins TRBV5-1 and TRBJ1-2; 9 bases are shared with TRBD1. V was pared by 5 bases and J by 8 bases, with 4 bases of the junction left unmatched. Per germline, CDR1 SGHRS and CDR2 YFSETQ. The CDR3 is 12 residues long. The CDR3 region is CASSRTGDGYTF. Here the CDR3 DNA reads TGCGCCAGCAGTCGGACAGGGGACGGCTACACCTTC.

The chain has TRBV7-2 and TRBJ2-7; maybe TRBD1 (6 bases). Germline CDR1 reads SGHTA; CDR2 reads FQGNSA. Between the trimmed V and J ends, which lost 4 bases and 5 bases, there was a span of 18 bases. CDR3 length equals 15 residues. CDR3 DNA: TGTGCCAGCAGCTCAATAGAGGGACATCCGAACGAGCAGTACTTC. This encodes CASSSIEGHPNEQYF.

The chain employs TRBV4-3 and TRBJ1-6; possibly TRBD1 for D (6 bases). The CDR3 length is 15 residues. The germline V gene has CDR1 LGHNA and CDR2 YSLEER. The V end lost 6 bases, the J end lost 5 bases, and 14 bases lay between the germline ends. The CDR3 loop reads CASRQTGQNNSPLHF. CDR3 in DNA: TGCGCCAGCAGACAAACGGGACAAAATAATTCACCCCTCCACTTT.